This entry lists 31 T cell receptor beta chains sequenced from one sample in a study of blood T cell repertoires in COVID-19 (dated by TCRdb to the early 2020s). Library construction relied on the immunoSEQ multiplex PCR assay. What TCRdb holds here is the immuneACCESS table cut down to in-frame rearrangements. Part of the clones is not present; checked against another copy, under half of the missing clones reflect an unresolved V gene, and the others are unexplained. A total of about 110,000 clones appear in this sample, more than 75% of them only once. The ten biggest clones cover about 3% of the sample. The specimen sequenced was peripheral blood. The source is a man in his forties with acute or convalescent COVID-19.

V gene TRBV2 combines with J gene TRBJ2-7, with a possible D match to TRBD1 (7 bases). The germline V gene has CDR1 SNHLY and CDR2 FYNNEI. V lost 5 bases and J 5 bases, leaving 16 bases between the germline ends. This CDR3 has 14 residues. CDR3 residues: CASSSTQGEDEQYF. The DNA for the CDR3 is TGTGCCAGCAGTTCAACCCAGGGGGAGGACGAGCAGTACTTC.

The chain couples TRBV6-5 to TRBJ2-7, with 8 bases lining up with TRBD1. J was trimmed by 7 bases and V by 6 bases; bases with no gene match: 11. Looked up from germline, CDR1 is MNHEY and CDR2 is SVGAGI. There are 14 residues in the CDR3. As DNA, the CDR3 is TGTGCCAGCAGGGCAGGGGGCGAACCTACGGAGCAGTACTTC. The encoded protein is CASRAGGEPTEQYF.

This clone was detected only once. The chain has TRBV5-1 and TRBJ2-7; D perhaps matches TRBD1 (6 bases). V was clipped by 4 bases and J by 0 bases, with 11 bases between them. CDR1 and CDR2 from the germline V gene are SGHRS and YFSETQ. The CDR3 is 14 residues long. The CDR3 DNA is TGCGCCAGCAGCGTGCCGACAGGCTCCTACGAGCAGTACTTC. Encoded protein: CASSVPTGSYEQYF.

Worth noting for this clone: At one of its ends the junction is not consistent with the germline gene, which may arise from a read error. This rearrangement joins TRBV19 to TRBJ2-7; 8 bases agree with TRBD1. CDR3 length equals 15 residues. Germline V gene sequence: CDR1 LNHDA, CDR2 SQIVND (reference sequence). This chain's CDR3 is CASSKDRASSYEQYF. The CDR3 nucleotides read TGTGCCAGCAGTAAGGACAGGGCGAGCTCCTACGAGCAGTACTTC. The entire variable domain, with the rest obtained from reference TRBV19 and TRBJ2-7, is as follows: DGGITQSPKYLFRKEGQNVTLSCEQNLNHDAMYWYRQDPGQGLRLIYYSQIVNDFQKGDIAEGYSVSREKKESFPLTVTSAQKNPTAFYLCASSKDRASSYEQYFGPGTRLTVT.

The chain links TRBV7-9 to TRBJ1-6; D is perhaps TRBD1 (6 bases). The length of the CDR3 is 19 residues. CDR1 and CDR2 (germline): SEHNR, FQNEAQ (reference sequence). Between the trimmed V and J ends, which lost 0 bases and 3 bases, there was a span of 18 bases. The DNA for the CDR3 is TGTGCCAGCAGCTTAGCGCCGCAGGGGCCCGAACTCTATAATTCACCCCTCCACTTT. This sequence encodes CASSLAPQGPELYNSPLHF.

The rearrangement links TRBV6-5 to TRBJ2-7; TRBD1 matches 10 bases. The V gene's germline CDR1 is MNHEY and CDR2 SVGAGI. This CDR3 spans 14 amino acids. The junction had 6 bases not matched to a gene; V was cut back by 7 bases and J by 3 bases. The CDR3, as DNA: TGTGCCAGCACCCCCCGGGACAGGGGCTACGAGCAGTACTTC. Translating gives CASTPRDRGYEQYF.

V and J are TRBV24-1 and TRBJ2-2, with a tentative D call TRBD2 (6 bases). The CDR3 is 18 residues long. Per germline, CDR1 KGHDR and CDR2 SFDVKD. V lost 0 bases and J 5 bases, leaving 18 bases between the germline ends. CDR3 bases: TGTGCCACCAGTGATTTGCAAGGGCAGGTCGGAGGGACCGGGGAGCTGTTTTTT. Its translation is CATSDLQGQVGGTGELFF.

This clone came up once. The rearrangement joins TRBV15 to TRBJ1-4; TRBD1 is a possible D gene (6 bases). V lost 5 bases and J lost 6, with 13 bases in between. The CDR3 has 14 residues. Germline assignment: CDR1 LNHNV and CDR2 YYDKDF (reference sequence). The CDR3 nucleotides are TGTGCCACCAGCGCTAGGGGGGGGTATGAAAAACTGTTTTTT. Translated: CATSARGGYEKLFF.

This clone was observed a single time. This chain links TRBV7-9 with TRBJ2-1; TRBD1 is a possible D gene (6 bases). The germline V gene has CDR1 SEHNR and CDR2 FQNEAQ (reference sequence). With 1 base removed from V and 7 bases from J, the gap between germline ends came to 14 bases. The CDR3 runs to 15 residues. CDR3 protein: CASSLEQGRINEQFF. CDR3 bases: TGTGCCAGCAGCTTAGAGCAGGGGAGAATTAATGAGCAGTTCTTC.

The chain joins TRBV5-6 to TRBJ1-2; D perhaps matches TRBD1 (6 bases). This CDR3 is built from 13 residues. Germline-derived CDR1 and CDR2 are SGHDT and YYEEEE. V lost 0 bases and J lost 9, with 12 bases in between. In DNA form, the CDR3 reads TGTGCCAGCAGCTTGGAATCTAGGGGGAGCTACACCTTC. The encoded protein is CASSLESRGSYTF.

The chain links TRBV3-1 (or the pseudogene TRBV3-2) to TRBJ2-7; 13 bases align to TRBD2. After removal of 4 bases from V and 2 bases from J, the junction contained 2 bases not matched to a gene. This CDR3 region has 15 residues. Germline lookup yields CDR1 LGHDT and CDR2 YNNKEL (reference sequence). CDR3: CASSPGLAGTYEQYF. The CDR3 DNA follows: TGTGCCAGCAGCCCGGGACTAGCGGGAACCTACGAGCAGTACTTC.

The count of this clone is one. The DNA of the CDR3 is TGTGCCAGCAGCGTAGCTAGCGGGGGGGCCACAGATACGCAGTATTTT. It translates to CASSVASGGATDTQYF. This chain uses TRBV9 with TRBJ2-3; 12 bases line up with TRBD2. The length of the CDR3 is 16 residues. J was trimmed by 2 bases and V by 0 bases; bases with no gene match: 1. The germline V gene has CDR1 SGDLS and CDR2 YYNGEE.

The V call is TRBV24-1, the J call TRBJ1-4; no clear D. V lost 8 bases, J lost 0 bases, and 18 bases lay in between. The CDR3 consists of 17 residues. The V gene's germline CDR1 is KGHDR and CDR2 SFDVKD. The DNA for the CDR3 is TGTGCCACCAATCAAGCTTCGGTCCTCCCAACTAATGAAAAACTGTTTTTT. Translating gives CATNQASVLPTNEKLFF.

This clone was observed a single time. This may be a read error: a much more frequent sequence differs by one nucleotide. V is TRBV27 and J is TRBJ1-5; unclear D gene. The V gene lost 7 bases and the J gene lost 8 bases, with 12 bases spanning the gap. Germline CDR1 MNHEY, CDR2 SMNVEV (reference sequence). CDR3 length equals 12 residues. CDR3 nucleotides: TGTGCCAGCAATTCCTATGGTGAGCCCCAGCATTTT. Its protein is CASNSYGEPQHF.

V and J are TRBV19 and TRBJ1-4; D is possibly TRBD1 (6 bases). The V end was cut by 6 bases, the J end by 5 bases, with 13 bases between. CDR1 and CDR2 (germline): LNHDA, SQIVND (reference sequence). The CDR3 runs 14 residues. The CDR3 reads CASSWTAANEKLFF. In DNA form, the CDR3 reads TGTGCCAGTAGCTGGACAGCAGCAAATGAAAAACTGTTTTTT.

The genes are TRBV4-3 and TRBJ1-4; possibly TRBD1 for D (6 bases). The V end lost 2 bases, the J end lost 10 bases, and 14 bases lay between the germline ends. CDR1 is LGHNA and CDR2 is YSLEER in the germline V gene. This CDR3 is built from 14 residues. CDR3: CASSQKGGQGKLFF. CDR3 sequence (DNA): TGCGCCAGCAGCCAAAAGGGGGGGCAGGGAAAACTGTTTTTT.

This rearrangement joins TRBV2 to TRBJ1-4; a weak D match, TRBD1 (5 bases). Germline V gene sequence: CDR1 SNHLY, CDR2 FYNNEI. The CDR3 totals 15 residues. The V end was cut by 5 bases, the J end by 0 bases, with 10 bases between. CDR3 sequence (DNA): TGTGCCAGCAGTACCCAGGGTTCAACTAATGAAAAACTGTTTTTT. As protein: CASSTQGSTNEKLFF.

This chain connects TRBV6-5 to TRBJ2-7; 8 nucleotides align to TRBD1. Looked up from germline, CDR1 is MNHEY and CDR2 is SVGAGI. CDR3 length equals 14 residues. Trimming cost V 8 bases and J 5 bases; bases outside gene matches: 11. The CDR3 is CASVSTGASDEQYF. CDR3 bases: TGTGCCAGCGTTTCGACAGGGGCATCTGACGAGCAGTACTTC.

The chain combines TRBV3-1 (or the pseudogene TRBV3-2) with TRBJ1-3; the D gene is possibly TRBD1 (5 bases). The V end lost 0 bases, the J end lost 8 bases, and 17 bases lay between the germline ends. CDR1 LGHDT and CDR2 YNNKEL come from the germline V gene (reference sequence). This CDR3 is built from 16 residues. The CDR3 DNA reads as TGTGCCAGCAGCCAAGATCCACGGGGGATCTGGGACACCATATATTTT. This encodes CASSQDPRGIWDTIYF.

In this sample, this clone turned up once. The CDR3 DNA sequence: TGTGCCAGCAGTGAACTGACTAGCTTGCAGTACTTC. It translates to CASSELTSLQYF. The V call is TRBV2, the J call TRBJ2-7; 7 nucleotides agree with TRBD2. Unmatched junction bases numbered 4, after V lost 2 bases and J lost 9 bases. The CDR3 contains 12 residues. Germline loops: CDR1 SNHLY, CDR2 FYNNEI. The variable domain in full, with the rest retrieved from reference TRBV2 and TRBJ2-7, is EPEVTQTPSHQVTQMGQEVILRCVPISNHLYFYWYRQILGQKVEFLVSFYNNEISEKSEIFDDQFSVERPDGSNFTLKIRSTKLEDSAMYFCASSELTSLQYFGPGTRLTVT.

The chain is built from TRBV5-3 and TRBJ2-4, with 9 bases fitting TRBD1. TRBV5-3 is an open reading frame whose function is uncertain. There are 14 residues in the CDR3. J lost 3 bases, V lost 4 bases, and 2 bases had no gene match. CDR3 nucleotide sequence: TGTGCCAGAAGCGGGGACAGGGTCAAAAACATTCAGTACTTC. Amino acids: CARSGDRVKNIQYF.

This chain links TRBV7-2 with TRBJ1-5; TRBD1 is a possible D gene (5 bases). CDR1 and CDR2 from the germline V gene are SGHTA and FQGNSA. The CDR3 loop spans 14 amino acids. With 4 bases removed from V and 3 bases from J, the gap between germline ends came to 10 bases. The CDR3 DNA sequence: TGTGCCAGCAGCTCTTCAGGGTCCAATCAGCCCCAGCATTTT. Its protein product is CASSSSGSNQPQHF.

The CDR3 loop reads CASSPRTEREAFF. The CDR3 DNA reads as TGTGCCAGCAGCCCAAGGACAGAACGTGAAGCTTTCTTT. The chain has TRBV9 and TRBJ1-1; maybe TRBD1 (6 bases). The CDR3 extends over 13 amino acids. The V and J ends lost 4 bases and 7 bases respectively, with 14 bases between them. Germline lookup yields CDR1 SGDLS and CDR2 YYNGEE.

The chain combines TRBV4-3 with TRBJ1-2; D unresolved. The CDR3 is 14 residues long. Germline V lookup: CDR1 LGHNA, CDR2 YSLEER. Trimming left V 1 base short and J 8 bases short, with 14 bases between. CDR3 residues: CASSQGAIPLGYTF. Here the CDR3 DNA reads TGCGCCAGCAGCCAAGGTGCGATCCCCTTGGGCTACACCTTC.

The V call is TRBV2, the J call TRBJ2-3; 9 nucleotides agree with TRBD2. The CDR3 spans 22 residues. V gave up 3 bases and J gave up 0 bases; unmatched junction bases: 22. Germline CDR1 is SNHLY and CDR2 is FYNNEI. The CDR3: CASSDSRGTSMNRSTSTDTQYF. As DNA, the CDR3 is TGTGCCAGCAGTGATTCCCGGGGGACTAGCATGAACCGCTCAACCAGCACAGATACGCAGTATTTT.

CDR3: CASSQELGGGLDNEQFF. As DNA, the CDR3 is TGTGCCAGCAGCCAAGAGTTAGGGGGGGGGCTCGACAATGAGCAGTTCTTC. The chain links TRBV4-2 to TRBJ2-1, with TRBD2 as a possible D gene (7 bases). Germline V gene lookup returns CDR1 LGHNA and CDR2 YNFKEQ. This CDR3 has 17 amino acids. Between the trimmed V and J ends, which lost 0 bases and 5 bases, there was a span of 17 bases.

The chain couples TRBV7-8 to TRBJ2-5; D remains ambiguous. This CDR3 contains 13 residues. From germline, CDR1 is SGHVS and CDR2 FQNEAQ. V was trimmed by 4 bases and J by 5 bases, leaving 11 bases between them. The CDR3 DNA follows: TGTGCCAGCAGCTCACGGTTCGGGGAGACCCAGTACTTC. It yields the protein CASSSRFGETQYF.

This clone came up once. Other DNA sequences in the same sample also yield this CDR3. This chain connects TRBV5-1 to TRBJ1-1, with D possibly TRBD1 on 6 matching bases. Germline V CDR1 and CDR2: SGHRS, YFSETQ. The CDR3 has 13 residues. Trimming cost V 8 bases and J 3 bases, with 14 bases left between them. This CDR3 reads CASKGGADTEAFF. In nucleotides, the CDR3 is TGCGCCAGTAAAGGGGGAGCCGACACTGAAGCTTTCTTT.

CDR3 region: CASRKGRGGEETQYF. In DNA form, the CDR3 reads TGTGCCAGCAGGAAAGGCCGGGGGGGCGAAGAGACCCAGTACTTC. This sequence joins TRBV11-2 and TRBJ2-5; 8 bases map to TRBD2. Germline CDR1 SGHAT, CDR2 FQNNGV. V lost 6 bases, J lost 3 bases, and 9 bases stayed unmatched. The CDR3 loop spans 15 amino acids.

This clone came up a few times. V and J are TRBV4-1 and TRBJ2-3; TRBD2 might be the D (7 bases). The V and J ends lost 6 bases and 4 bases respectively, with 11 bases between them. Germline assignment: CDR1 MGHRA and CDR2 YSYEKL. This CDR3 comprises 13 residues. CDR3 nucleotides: TGCGCCAGCAGTAGAGGGGGGGCAGATACGCAGTATTTT. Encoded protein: CASSRGGADTQYF.

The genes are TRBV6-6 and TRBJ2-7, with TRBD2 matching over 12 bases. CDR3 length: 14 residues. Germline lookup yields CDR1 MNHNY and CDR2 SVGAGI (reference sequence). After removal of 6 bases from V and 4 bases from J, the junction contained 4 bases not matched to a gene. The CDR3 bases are TGTGCCAGCAGCAGACTAGCGGGGGAATACGAGCAGTACTTC. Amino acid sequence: CASSRLAGEYEQYF.